The T cell receptor beta chain described here comes from a study of CD8 T cells in Susac syndrome. The CDR3 is 13 residues long. In germline, CDR1 is DFQATT, CDR2 SNEGSKA (reference sequence). The V gene end was trimmed by 3 bases and the J gene end by 7 bases; junction bases not matched to a gene: 4. It was with random hexamers that 0.5 to 1 ug RNA was reverse transcribed. TCRdb itself ran the immunoSEQ multiplex PCR reads through MiXCR, one entry per CDR3 protein. Of some 300,000 distinct CDR3 sequences listed, approximately 91% are singletons. TCR beta from blood CD8+ and CD4+ T cells was sequenced. The multiple sclerosis controls were treatment-naive patients with relapsing-remitting disease that was stable or active. TEMRA cells underwent FACS enrichment and CD8+ and CD4+ T cells underwent negative isolation.

This clonotype was sampled from a human donor with multiple sclerosis. Sequencing was carried out using CD8+ T cells from PBMCs. This chain links TRBV20-1 with TRBJ2-1; 9 positions match TRBD2. This CDR3 is CSASRGGDNEQFF. CDR3 coding DNA: TGCAGTGCTAGCCGCGGGGGGGATAATGAGCAGTTCTTC.